Listed below are T cell receptor beta chains from one sample, sequenced in a study of T cell responses to AZD1222 COVID-19 vaccine. Profiled with immunoSEQ multiplex PCR; TCRdb holds only in-frame clones, not every one. The sample holds around 80,000 clones, 83% seen once. Specimen: peripheral blood, collected 28 days after the second AZD1222 dose. These receptors were obtained from an adult who received the AZD1222 COVID-19 vaccine. CDR3s include the opening cysteine and the closing phenylalanine or tryptophan. A D gene is named only where the DNA matches it firmly. The size entry is marked missing in some rows and otherwise reads once, few, many or a size class.

d_call,clone_size,j_call,v_call,cdr3_nt,cdr3_aa
TRBD1,.,TRBJ2-7,TRBV7-2,TGTGCCAGCTCCCTCGGACAGGGAAGGGGCGAGCAGTACTTC,CASSLGQGRGEQYF
.,once,TRBJ2-7,TRBV28,TGTGCCAGCAGTTTGGGGGGTAGGGGGACCTACGAGCAGTACTTC,CASSLGGRGTYEQYF
.,few,TRBJ2-2,TRBV18,TGTGCCAGCTCACGGCAGGCGCTGGGGAACACCGGGGAGCTGTTTTTT,CASSRQALGNTGELFF
.,.,TRBJ2-3,TRBV11-2,TGTGCCAGCGAGGGGACTAGCACAGATACGCAGTATTTT,CASEGTSTDTQYF
.,few,TRBJ1-5,TRBV6-5,TGTGCCAGCAGTTACTCGAGCAATCAGCCCCAGCATTTT,CASSYSSNQPQHF
.,.,TRBJ1-6,TRBV28,TGTGCCAGCAGTTTAGGTCAGGGTGGGGTTGGTTATAATTCACCCCTCCACTTT,CASSLGQGGVGYNSPLHF
.,once,TRBJ1-5,TRBV10-3,TGTGCCATCAGCGAACGGGTCGAGGGAAATCAGCCCCAGCATTTT,CAISERVEGNQPQHF
.,.,TRBJ2-1,TRBV4-1,TGCGCCAGCAGCCAGAGCGGAGGGGTCGTGGGGTACAATGAGCAGTTCTTC,CASSQSGGVVGYNEQFF
.,.,TRBJ2-1,TRBV2,TGTGCCAGCAATCCGGGACTCCCAGGATATGAGCAGTTCTTC,CASNPGLPGYEQFF
TRBD2,.,TRBJ2-7,TRBV27,TGTGCCAGCAGTCCCGGACTAGGCGGGTTCCCCTACGAGCAGTACTTC,CASSPGLGGFPYEQYF
.,.,TRBJ2-7,TRBV28,TGTGCCAGCAGTTTGCCGGGAATCGGGTACGAGCAGTACTTC,CASSLPGIGYEQYF
TRBD1,.,TRBJ1-5,TRBV30,TGTGCCTGGGACAGGGGGCAGAGCAATCAGCCCCAGCATTTT,CAWDRGQSNQPQHF
.,.,TRBJ1-2,TRBV6-5,TGTGCCAGCAGTTACATCCAAGGCACTACTAACTATGGCTACACCTTC,CASSYIQGTTNYGYTF
TRBD1,.,TRBJ1-5,TRBV7-2,TGTGCCAGCAGCTCCACAGGGGGGGCTCAGCCCCAGCATTTT,CASSSTGGAQPQHF
.,.,TRBJ1-1,TRBV10-2,TGCGCCAGCAGTCTCCAGGGTGCAACTGAAGCTTTCTTT,CASSLQGATEAFF
.,.,TRBJ2-7,TRBV6-5,TGTGCCAGCAGTTACTCCGAGACAGCTGTCTCCGAGCAGTACTTC,CASSYSETAVSEQYF
.,.,TRBJ2-1,TRBV5-5,TGTGCCAGCAGCCATTCTAGCGCCTCCTACAATGAGCAGTTCTTC,CASSHSSASYNEQFF
.,.,TRBJ2-5,TRBV10-3,TGTGCCATCAGTGAGGGTGACGGCTTAGAGACCCAGTACTTC,CAISEGDGLETQYF
.,few,TRBJ1-4,TRBV11-2,TGTGCCAGCAGCTTAGACGGGACGGGAGGTGAAAAACTGTTTTTT,CASSLDGTGGEKLFF
.,.,TRBJ1-1,TRBV7-2,TGTGCCAGCAGCTTATCGGGGAGCGGGGGCACTGAAGCTTTCTTT,CASSLSGSGGTEAFF
TRBD1,.,TRBJ1-5,TRBV28,TGTGCCAGCCTAGGGACAGGCGGACCTCCCCGGGGCAATCAGCCCCAGCATTTT,CASLGTGGPPRGNQPQHF
.,once,TRBJ2-1,TRBV18,TGTGCCAGCTCCTCAAGGGCAGCCTACAATGAGCAGTTCTTC,CASSSRAAYNEQFF
TRBD2,.,TRBJ2-2,TRBV27,TGTGCCAGCAGTTTAATACTAGCGGGAACACGGGGGGGAACCGGGGAGCTGTTTTTT,CASSLILAGTRGGTGELFF
.,once,TRBJ1-2,TRBV15,TGTGCCACCAGGGCGAACTATGGCTACACCTTC,CATRANYGYTF
TRBD1,.,TRBJ2-3,TRBV7-9,TGTGCCAGCAGCTTTGACAGGGCCAGCACAGATACGCAGTATTTT,CASSFDRASTDTQYF
.,.,TRBJ2-2,TRBV18,TGTGCCAGCTCACCACCAAACGGTAACACCGGGGAGCTGTTTTTT,CASSPPNGNTGELFF
.,once,TRBJ2-1,TRBV7-2,TGTGCCAGCAACCTACAAAGAGGTGCCTACAATGAGCAGTTCTTC,CASNLQRGAYNEQFF
TRBD1,.,TRBJ2-1,TRBV6-5,TGTGCCAGCCTATTGCCGGGACAGGGGAACAATGAGCAGTTCTTC,CASLLPGQGNNEQFF
.,.,TRBJ1-6,TRBV7-8,TGTGCCAGCAGCTTAGCCGGGGGGAGTAATTCACCCCTCCACTTT,CASSLAGGSNSPLHF
.,.,TRBJ2-1,TRBV5-1,TGCGCCAGCAGCCTATCCCGGTTGGAGCAGTTCTTC,CASSLSRLEQFF
.,.,TRBJ1-2,TRBV9,TGTGCCAGCAGCGTAGGGATGGGGGGCGCGACCTATGGCTACACCTTC,CASSVGMGGATYGYTF
.,.,TRBJ1-2,TRBV19,TGTGCCAGTAGTCCCCAGACGGGGATCAAGGGCTACACCTTC,CASSPQTGIKGYTF
.,.,TRBJ2-7,TRBV15,TGTGCCACCAGCAGAGAGCCGTTCGATGGCTACGAGCAGTACTTC,CATSREPFDGYEQYF
TRBD1,once,TRBJ2-7,TRBV5-1,TGCGCCAGCAGCTTTGGACAGGGGACTGCCTACGAGCAGTACTTC,CASSFGQGTAYEQYF
.,.,TRBJ1-5,TRBV27,TGTGCCAGCAGTTTATCACGGGGCAATCAGCCCCAGCATTTT,CASSLSRGNQPQHF
.,.,TRBJ1-2,TRBV20-1,TGCAGTGCACCCTCCTATGGCTACACCTTC,CSAPSYGYTF
.,.,TRBJ1-2,TRBV5-1,TGCGCCAGCAGCGAGCAGGCCCAGGACTATGGCTACACCTTC,CASSEQAQDYGYTF
.,.,TRBJ1-2,TRBV12-3/TRBV12-4,TGTGCCAGCAGTCAAACTCGGGATGGCTACACCTTC,CASSQTRDGYTF
TRBD2,few,TRBJ2-7,TRBV27,TGTGCCAGCAGTCTGCTGCCTTCCGGGACTAGTGTGGCCTACGAGCAGTACTTC,CASSLLPSGTSVAYEQYF
TRBD1,.,TRBJ2-1,TRBV7-3,TGTGCCAGCAGTCTCCAAGGACAGGCACGGGAGCAGTTCTTC,CASSLQGQAREQFF
.,few,TRBJ2-5,TRBV7-3,TGTGCCAGCAGCTTAAATGGCAGGGGTAAAGAGACCCAGTACTTC,CASSLNGRGKETQYF
.,.,TRBJ1-2,TRBV4-3,TGCGCCAGCAGCCAAGAACCGAGGACACACTATGGCTACACCTTC,CASSQEPRTHYGYTF
.,.,TRBJ2-2,TRBV5-4,TGTGCCAGCAGCTTGTTAGCGGCCACGAACACCGGGGAGCTGTTTTTT,CASSLLAATNTGELFF
TRBD1,.,TRBJ1-1,TRBV6-8,TGTGCCAGCAGTTACCTAACAGGGGGCGCATTGAACACTGAAGCTTTCTTT,CASSYLTGGALNTEAFF
.,.,TRBJ2-7,TRBV28,TGTGCCAGCAACCCTCCGGGGGCTTACGAGCAGTACTTC,CASNPPGAYEQYF